These 17 T cell receptor beta chains came from one sample sequenced in a study of T cell responses to AZD1222 COVID-19 vaccine. Produced via immunoSEQ multiplex PCR; TCRdb's table is partial and in-frame only. The repertoire holds 55,000 to 80,000 clones, with about four fifths as singletons. The sample consisted of peripheral blood, taken on day 0 of AZD1222 vaccination. These receptors were collected from an adult in good health.

This chain links TRBV27 with TRBJ2-7; D unclear. The V end was cut by 5 bases, the J end by 4 bases, with 18 bases between. This CDR3 spans 15 amino acids. CDR1 is MNHEY, CDR2 SMNVEV, per germline (reference sequence). CDR3 in amino acids: CASSTPSRAGYEQYF. The CDR3 region has the DNA TGTGCCAGCAGTACCCCGAGTCGGGCAGGATACGAGCAGTACTTC.

The J gene is TRBJ1-4, the V gene TRBV4-2, with D unclear. Per the germline V gene, CDR1 is LGHNA and CDR2 is YNFKEQ. This CDR3 contains 14 residues. V lost 4 bases to trimming and J lost 7 bases, with 13 bases between them. The CDR3 protein is CASSPDTSGEKLFF. The CDR3 DNA reads TGTGCCAGCAGCCCCGATACATCGGGTGAAAAACTGTTTTTT.

The V and J genes are TRBV3-1 (or the pseudogene TRBV3-2) and TRBJ2-1; 7 bases agree with TRBD1. CDR3 length: 15 amino acids. Germline values: CDR1 LGHDT, CDR2 YNNKEL (reference sequence). Trimming took 8 bases from V and 0 from J; bases not matched to a gene: 7. As DNA, the CDR3 is TGTGCCAGCGAAGGGGCAGGGGGCTCCTACAATGAGCAGTTCTTC. This translates into CASEGAGGSYNEQFF.

The gene calls are TRBV7-2 and TRBJ1-6, with unresolved D. The V and J ends lost 3 bases and 10 bases respectively, with 13 bases between them. The CDR3 runs 14 residues. CDR1 is SGHTA and CDR2 is FQGNSA in the germline V gene. The CDR3 DNA reads TGTGCCAGCAGCTTGGCGCCCCCGTGGTCACCCCTCCACTTT. Amino acids: CASSLAPPWSPLHF.

This clone appeared a single time. For the CDR3, the DNA is TGCGCCAGCAGCCAAGACCAGGGTCGGAAGACCCAGTACTTC. Translated, it gives CASSQDQGRKTQYF. The chain carries TRBV4-1 and TRBJ2-5; possible D gene TRBD1, 5 bases. Trimming shortened V by 0 bases and J by 6 bases, and 11 bases separated the two germline ends. The length of the CDR3 is 14 residues. Germline assignment: CDR1 MGHRA and CDR2 YSYEKL.

This clone was observed a few times. The J gene is TRBJ2-2, the V gene TRBV4-3, with 12 bases matching TRBD1. From germline, CDR1 is LGHNA and CDR2 YSLEER. After removal of 4 bases from V and 5 bases from J, the junction contained 8 bases not matched to a gene. The CDR3 extends over 17 amino acids. CDR3 in DNA: TGCGCCAGCAGCCCAATGGGACAGGGGGCGCTGACCGGGGAGCTGTTTTTT. Translated, it gives CASSPMGQGALTGELFF.

A note on this clone: Other DNA sequences of this sample code for an identical CDR3. The V gene is TRBV28, the J gene TRBJ2-3; perhaps TRBD1 as D (6 bases). Germline V gene data show CDR1 as MDHEN and CDR2 as SYDVKM. The CDR3 spans 14 residues. Trimming removed 3 bases from V and 2 bases from J, with 9 bases in between. The CDR3 is CASSLDRNTDTQYF. DNA of the CDR3: TGTGCCAGCAGTTTGGACAGAAACACAGATACGCAGTATTTT.

The rearrangement links TRBV28 to TRBJ1-1; D ambiguous. The CDR3 is made up of 11 amino acids. Trimming cost V 6 bases and J 6 bases, with 8 bases left between them. From germline, CDR1 is MDHEN and CDR2 SYDVKM. The CDR3 protein is CASRTVAEAFF. The CDR3 DNA follows: TGTGCCAGCAGGACCGTGGCTGAAGCTTTCTTT.

This clone has just a few counts. This sequence joins TRBV29-1 and TRBJ2-1; a weak D match, TRBD2 (6 bases). Trimming cost V 0 bases and J 0 bases, with 12 bases left between them. This CDR3 is built from 16 residues. The germline V gene encodes CDR1 SQVTM and CDR2 ANQGSEA. The CDR3 DNA sequence: TGCAGCGTTGAAGATTTGGGGGGTAGCTCCTACAATGAGCAGTTCTTC. Amino acid sequence: CSVEDLGGSSYNEQFF.

In this sample, this clone turned up a few times. This chain uses TRBV5-5 with TRBJ2-7; D not certain. Trimming took 4 bases from V and 3 from J, leaving 17 bases between them. CDR3 length: 15 residues. Germline CDR1 SGHKS, CDR2 YYEKEE (reference sequence). The chain's CDR3 is CASSPLTNGFYEQYF. In DNA form, the CDR3 reads TGTGCCAGCAGCCCCCTAACAAATGGCTTCTACGAGCAGTACTTC.

The gene calls are TRBV2 and TRBJ2-2; D is unresolved. The CDR3 is 15 residues long. The germline gives CDR1 SNHLY, CDR2 FYNNEI. Trimming left V 2 bases short and J 4 bases short, with 11 bases between. CDR3 sequence reads: CASSETWQPTGELFF. The CDR3, as DNA: TGTGCCAGCAGTGAAACTTGGCAGCCCACCGGGGAGCTGTTTTTT. The whole variable domain, filled in from reference TRBV2 and TRBJ2-2, reads EPEVTQTPSHQVTQMGQEVILRCVPISNHLYFYWYRQILGQKVEFLVSFYNNEISEKSEIFDDQFSVERPDGSNFTLKIRSTKLEDSAMYFCASSETWQPTGELFFGEGSRLTVL.

Only one count was recorded for this clone. The rearrangement joins TRBV5-1 to TRBJ1-1, with D possibly TRBD1 on 5 matching bases. Germline-derived CDR1 and CDR2 are SGHRS and YFSETQ. This CDR3 has 14 amino acids. Trimming cost V 4 bases and J 9 bases, with 19 bases left between them. CDR3 sequence (DNA): TGCGCCAGCAGCCAGTCGGGACCCTCGCCGAAAGCTTTCTTT. This translates into CASSQSGPSPKAFF.

This rearrangement joins TRBV6-5 to TRBJ2-5, with D maybe TRBD2 (6 bases). CDR3 length equals 13 residues. Deletions cut 2 bases from V and 5 bases from J, with 9 bases between. Germline V gene data show CDR1 as MNHEY and CDR2 as SVGAGI. The CDR3 nucleotides read TGTGCCAGCAGTTACCCGGGGGTGGAGACCCAGTACTTC. Translation gives CASSYPGVETQYF.

This chain joins TRBV19 and TRBJ2-2; no reliable D call. CDR3 length: 15 amino acids. Trimming took 5 bases from V and 0 from J, leaving 10 bases between them. Germline-derived CDR1 and CDR2 are LNHDA and SQIVND (reference sequence). The CDR3 sequence is CASSPKIANTGELFF. The CDR3 DNA follows: TGTGCCAGTAGTCCCAAGATCGCGAACACCGGGGAGCTGTTTTTT.

The rearrangement links TRBV6-2 or TRBV6-3 to TRBJ1-5; D gene unclear. The germline V and J ends were trimmed by 6 bases and 0 bases, with 9 bases remaining between them. The CDR3 has 14 residues. CDR1 and CDR2 from the germline V gene are MNHEY and SVGEGT. The CDR3 DNA reads TGTGCCAGCAGCACCCAAAATAGCAATCAGCCCCAGCATTTT. Translated, it gives CASSTQNSNQPQHF.

V is TRBV14 and J is TRBJ1-1, with D tentatively TRBD1 (5 bases). V lost 4 bases and J lost 1, with 16 bases in between. Germline V gives CDR1 SGHDN, CDR2 FVKESK. The CDR3 extends over 16 amino acids. Written as DNA, the CDR3 is TGTGCCAGCAGCCCATGGGTGGGACGGAGGAACACTGAAGCTTTCTTT. Translated: CASSPWVGRRNTEAFF.

V is TRBV28 and J is TRBJ2-1, with D tentatively TRBD2 (7 bases). This CDR3 has 14 residues. V was shortened by 10 bases and J by 4 bases, with 17 bases between the two germline ends. The germline V gene has CDR1 MDHEN and CDR2 SYDVKM. The CDR3 DNA reads as TGTGCCACGCAAGGGGGGGGTAGATACAATGAGCAGTTCTTC. This sequence encodes CATQGGGRYNEQFF.